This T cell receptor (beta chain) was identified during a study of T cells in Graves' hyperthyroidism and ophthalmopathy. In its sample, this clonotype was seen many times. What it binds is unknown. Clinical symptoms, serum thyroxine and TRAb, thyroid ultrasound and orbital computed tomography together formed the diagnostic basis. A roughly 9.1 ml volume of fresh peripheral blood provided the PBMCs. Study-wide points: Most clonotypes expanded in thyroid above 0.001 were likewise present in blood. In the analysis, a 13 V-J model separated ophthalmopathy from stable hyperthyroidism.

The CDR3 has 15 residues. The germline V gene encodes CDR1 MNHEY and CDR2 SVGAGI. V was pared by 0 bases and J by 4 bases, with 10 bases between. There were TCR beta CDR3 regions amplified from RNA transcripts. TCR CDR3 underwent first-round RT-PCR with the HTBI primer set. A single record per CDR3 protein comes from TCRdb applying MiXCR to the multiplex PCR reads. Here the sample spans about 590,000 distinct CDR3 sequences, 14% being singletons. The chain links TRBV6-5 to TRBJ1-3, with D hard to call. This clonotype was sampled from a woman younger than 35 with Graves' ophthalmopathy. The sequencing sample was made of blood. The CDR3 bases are TGTGCCAGCAGTTACTCTCAGGACCCAGGAAACACCATATATTTT. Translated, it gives CASSYSQDPGNTIYF.